The entry that follows covers one T cell receptor (beta chain) sequence. Here immunoSEQ multiplex PCR was the method, and the copy in TCRdb shows in-frame clones only, minus some. The table lists roughly 31,000 clones, 90% of them singletons. This record belongs to a study of blood T cell repertoires in COVID-19. About the research overall: The samples span acute and convalescent COVID-19 from the United States, Italy and Spain.

The germline V gene has CDR1 LNHDA and CDR2 SQIVND (reference sequence). Trimming stripped 3 bases from V and 8 bases from J, with 16 bases between. CDR3 length equals 14 residues. The rearrangement links TRBV19 to TRBJ1-2; a weak D match, TRBD1 (5 bases). The source material was peripheral blood. The TCR comes from a man aged 55-75 years with active COVID-19. This CDR3 reads CASSIETGFRGYTF. The CDR3 DNA follows: TGTGCCAGTAGTATCGAAACAGGCTTCAGAGGCTACACCTTC.